This TCR beta chain was sequenced in a study of molecular identifiers for immune sequencing clone quantification. General study findings and limits: More than 97% of effector molecules, versus under 1% of naive-cell molecules, belonged to clones above 20 RNA copies.

This clonotype was seen at least ten times. Its matching antigen is unknown. Germline V gene sequence: CDR1 MNHNY, CDR2 SVGAGI (reference sequence). The V gene lost 0 bases and the J gene lost 1 base, with 7 bases spanning the gap. CDR3 size: 14 residues. TCRdb fed the PCR reads into MiXCR, producing one record per CDR3 protein. The sample contains about 640,000 distinct CDR3 sequences, just under 20% of which appear only once. The clonotype was recovered from a human donor in good health. Some libraries in this study had Jurkat cell RNA spiked in. Sequences were obtained from naive CD8+ T cells from blood, with Jurkat cell RNA spiked in. Subset specified: FACS-sorted CD8+CD4-CCR7+CD45RA+ naive T cells. V gene TRBV6-6 combines with J gene TRBJ2-7, with D possibly matching TRBD1 (5 bases). The CDR3 reads CASSYSAGSYEQYF. The DNA of the CDR3 is TGTGCCAGCAGTTACTCGGCAGGGTCCTACGAGCAGTACTTC.